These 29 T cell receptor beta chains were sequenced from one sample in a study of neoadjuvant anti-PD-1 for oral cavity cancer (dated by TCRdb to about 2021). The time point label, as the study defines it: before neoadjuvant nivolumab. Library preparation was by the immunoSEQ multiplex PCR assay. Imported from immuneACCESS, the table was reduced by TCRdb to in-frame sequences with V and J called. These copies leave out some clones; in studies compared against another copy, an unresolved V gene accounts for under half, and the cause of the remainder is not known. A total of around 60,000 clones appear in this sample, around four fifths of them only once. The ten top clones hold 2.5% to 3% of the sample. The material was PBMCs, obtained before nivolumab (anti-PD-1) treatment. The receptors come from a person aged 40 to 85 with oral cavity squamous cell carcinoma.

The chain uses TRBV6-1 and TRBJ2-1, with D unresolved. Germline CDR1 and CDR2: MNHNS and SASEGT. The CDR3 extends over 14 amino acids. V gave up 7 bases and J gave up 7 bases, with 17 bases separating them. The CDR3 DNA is TGTGCCAGCACCCCCTTGGTAGGGCAAAATGAGCAGTTCTTC. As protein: CASTPLVGQNEQFF.

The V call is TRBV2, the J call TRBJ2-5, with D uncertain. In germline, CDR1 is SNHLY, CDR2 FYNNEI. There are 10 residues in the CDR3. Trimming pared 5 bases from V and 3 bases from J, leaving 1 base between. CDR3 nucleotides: TGTGCCAGCAGTAAAGAGACCCAGTACTTC. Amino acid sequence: CASSKETQYF.

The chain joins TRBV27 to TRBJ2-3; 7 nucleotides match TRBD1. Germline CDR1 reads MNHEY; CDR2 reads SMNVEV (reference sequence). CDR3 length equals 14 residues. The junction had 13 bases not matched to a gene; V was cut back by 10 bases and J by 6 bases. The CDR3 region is CATSTQTGRDTQYF. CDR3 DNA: TGTGCCACCTCTACACAGACAGGGCGTGATACGCAGTATTTT.

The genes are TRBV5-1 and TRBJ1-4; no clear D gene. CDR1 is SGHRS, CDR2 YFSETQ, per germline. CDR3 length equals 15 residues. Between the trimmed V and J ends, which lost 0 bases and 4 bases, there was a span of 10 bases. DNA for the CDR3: TGCGCCAGCAGCTTGGCCTCAGGAATTAATGAAAAACTGTTTTTT. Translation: CASSLASGINEKLFF. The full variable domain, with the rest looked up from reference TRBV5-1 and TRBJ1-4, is KAGVTQTPRYLIKTRGQQVTLSCSPISGHRSVSWYQQTPGQGLQFLFEYFSETQRNKGNFPGRFSGRQFSNSRSEMNVSTLELGDSALYLCASSLASGINEKLFFGSGTQLSVL.

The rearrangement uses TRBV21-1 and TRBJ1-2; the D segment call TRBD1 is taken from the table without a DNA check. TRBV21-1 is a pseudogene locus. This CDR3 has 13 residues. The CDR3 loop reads CASSTGTGYGYTF. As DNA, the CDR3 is TGTGCCAGCAGCACAGGGACAGGCTATGGCTACACCTTC.

The CDR3 nucleotides are TGTGCCAGCAGATCCCGGGGGACTACCTACGAGCAGTACTTC. This sequence encodes CASRSRGTTYEQYF. The chain joins TRBV13 to TRBJ2-7; TRBD2 matches 7 bases. The CDR3 has 14 amino acids. The junction had 7 bases not matched to a gene; V was cut back by 6 bases and J by 2 bases. Per the germline V gene, CDR1 is PRHDT and CDR2 is FYEKMQ (reference sequence).

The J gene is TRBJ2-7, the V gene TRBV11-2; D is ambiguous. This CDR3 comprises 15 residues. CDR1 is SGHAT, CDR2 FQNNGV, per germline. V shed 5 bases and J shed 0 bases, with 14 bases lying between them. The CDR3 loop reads CASSSWQLNSYEQYF. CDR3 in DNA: TGTGCCAGCAGCAGTTGGCAGTTGAACTCCTACGAGCAGTACTTC.

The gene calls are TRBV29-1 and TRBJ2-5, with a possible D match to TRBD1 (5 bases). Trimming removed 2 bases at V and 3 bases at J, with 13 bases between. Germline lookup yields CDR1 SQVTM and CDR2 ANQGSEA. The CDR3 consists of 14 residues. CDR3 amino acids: CSVERGGLKETQYF. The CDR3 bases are TGCAGCGTTGAAAGGGGTGGGCTGAAAGAGACCCAGTACTTC.

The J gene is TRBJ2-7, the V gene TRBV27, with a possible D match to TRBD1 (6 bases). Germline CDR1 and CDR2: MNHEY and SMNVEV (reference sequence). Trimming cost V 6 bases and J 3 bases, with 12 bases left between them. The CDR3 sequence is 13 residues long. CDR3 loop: CASRWTENYEQYF. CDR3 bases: TGTGCCAGCAGGTGGACAGAAAACTACGAGCAGTACTTC.

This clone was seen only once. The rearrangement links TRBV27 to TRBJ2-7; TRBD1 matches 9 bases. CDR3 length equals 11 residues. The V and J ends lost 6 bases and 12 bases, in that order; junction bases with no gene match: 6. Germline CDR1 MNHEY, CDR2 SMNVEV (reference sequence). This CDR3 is CASRSQGALYF. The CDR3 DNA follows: TGTGCCAGCAGGTCACAGGGGGCGCTGTACTTC.

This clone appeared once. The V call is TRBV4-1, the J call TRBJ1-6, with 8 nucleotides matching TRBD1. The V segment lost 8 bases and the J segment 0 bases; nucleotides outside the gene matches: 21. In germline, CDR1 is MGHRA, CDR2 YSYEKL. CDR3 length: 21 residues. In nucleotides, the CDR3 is TGCGCCAGCTACTCGGATATCGGACAGGGTAGAGGGAGCTCCTATAATTCACCCCTCCACTTT. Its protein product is CASYSDIGQGRGSSYNSPLHF.

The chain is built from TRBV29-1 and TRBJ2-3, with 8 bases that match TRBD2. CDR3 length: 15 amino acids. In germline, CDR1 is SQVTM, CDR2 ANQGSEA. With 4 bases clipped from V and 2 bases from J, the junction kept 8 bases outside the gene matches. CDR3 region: CSVVGSGVYTDTQYF. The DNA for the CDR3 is TGCAGCGTTGTGGGTAGCGGGGTATACACAGATACGCAGTATTTT.

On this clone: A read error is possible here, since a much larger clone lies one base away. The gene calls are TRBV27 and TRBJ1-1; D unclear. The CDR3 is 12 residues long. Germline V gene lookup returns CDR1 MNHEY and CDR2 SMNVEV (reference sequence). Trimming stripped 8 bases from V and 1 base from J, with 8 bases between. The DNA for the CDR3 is TGTGCCAGCGGGAACAGGAACACTGAAGCTTTCTTT. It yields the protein CASGNRNTEAFF.

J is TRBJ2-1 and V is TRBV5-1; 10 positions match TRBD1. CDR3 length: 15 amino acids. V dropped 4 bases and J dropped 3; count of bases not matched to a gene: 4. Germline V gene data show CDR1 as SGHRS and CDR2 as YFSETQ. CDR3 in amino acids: CASSRTGGGYNEQFF. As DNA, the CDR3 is TGCGCCAGCAGCCGGACAGGGGGTGGCTACAATGAGCAGTTCTTC.

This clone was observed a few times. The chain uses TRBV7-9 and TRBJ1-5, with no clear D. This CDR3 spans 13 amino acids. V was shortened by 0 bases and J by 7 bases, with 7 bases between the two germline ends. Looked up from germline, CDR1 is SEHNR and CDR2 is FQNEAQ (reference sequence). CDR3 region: CASSLAMGQPQHF. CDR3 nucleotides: TGTGCCAGCAGCTTAGCGATGGGGCAGCCCCAGCATTTT.

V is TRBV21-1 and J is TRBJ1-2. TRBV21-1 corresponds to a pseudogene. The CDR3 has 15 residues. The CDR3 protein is CASSKVVAVNYGYTF. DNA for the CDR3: TGTGCCAGCAGCAAAGTTGTAGCAGTTAACTATGGCTACACCTTC.

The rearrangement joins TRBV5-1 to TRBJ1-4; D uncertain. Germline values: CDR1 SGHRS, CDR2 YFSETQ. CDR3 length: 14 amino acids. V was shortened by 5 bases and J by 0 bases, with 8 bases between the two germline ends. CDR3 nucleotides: TGCGCCAGCAGTTCGGTCACAACTAATGAAAAACTGTTTTTT. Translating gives CASSSVTTNEKLFF.

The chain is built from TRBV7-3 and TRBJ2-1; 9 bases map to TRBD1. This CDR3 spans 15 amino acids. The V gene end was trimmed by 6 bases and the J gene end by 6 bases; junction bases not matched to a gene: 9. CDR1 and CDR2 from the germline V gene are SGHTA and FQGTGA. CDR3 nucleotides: TGTGCCAGCAGTCCCGGGACAGGGAGTCGCAATGAGCAGTTCTTC. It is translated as CASSPGTGSRNEQFF.

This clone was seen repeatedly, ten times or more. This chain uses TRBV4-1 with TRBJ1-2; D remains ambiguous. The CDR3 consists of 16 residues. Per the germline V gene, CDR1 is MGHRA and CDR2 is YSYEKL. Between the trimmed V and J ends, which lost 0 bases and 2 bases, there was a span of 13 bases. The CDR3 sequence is CASSQDQWGANYGYTF. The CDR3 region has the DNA TGCGCCAGCAGCCAAGATCAATGGGGAGCCAACTATGGCTACACCTTC.

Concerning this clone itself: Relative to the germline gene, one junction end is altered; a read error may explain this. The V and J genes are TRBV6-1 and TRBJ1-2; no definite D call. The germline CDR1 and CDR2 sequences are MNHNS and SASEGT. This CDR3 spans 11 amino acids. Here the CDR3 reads CASSESKTGYF. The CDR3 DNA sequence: TGTGCCAGCAGTGAATCAAAGACGGGTTACTTC.

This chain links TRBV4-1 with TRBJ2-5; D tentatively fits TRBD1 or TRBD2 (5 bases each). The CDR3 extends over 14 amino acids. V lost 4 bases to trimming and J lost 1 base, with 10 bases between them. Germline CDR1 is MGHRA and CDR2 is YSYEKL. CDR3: CASSPGGGQETQYF. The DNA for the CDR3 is TGCGCCAGCAGCCCCGGTGGGGGCCAAGAGACCCAGTACTTC.

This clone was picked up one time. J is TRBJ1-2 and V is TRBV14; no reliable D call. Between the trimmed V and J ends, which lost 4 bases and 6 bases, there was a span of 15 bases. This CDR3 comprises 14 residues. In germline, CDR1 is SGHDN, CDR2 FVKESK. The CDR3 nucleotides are TGTGCCAGCAGCCGGCGGGCAGTTGTAAATGGCTACACCTTC. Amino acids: CASSRRAVVNGYTF.

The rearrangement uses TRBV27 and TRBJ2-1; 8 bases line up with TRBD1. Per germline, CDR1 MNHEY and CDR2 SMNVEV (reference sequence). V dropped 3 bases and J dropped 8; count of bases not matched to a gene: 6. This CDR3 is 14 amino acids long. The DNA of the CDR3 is TGTGCCAGCAGTTTTAGACAGGGGAACGATGAGCAGTTCTTC. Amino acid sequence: CASSFRQGNDEQFF.

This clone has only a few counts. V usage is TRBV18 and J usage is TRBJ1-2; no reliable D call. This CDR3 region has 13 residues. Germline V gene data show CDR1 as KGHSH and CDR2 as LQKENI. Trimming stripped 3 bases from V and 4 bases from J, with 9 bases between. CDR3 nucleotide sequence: TGTGCCAGCTCACCGGGCGGACTCTATGGCTACACCTTC. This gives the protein CASSPGGLYGYTF.

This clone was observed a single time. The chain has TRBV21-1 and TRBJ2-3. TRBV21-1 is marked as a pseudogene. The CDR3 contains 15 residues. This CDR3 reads CASSKRNPQGDTQYF. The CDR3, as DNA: TGTGCCAGCAGCAAAAGAAACCCGCAAGGGGATACGCAGTATTTT.

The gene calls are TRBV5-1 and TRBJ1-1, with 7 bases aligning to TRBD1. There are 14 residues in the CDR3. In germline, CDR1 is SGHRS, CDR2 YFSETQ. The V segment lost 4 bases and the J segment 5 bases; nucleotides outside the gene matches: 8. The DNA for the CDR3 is TGCGCCAGCAGCACCGGGACAGTCTGGACTGAAGCTTTCTTT. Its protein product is CASSTGTVWTEAFF.

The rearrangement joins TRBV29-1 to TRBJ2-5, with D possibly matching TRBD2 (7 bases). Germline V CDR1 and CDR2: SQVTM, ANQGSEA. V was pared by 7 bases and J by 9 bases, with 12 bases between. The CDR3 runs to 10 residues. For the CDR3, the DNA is TGCAGCGGGTGGGAGGGGGCCCAGTACTTC. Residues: CSGWEGAQYF.

The CDR3 DNA is TGTGCCAGCAGCTTAGCGGACGGGGTCTCAGCTTTCTTT. This translates into CASSLADGVSAFF. The rearrangement joins TRBV7-2 to TRBJ1-1; unclear D gene. Trimming pared 0 bases from V and 10 bases from J, leaving 12 bases between. Germline CDR1 and CDR2: SGHTA and FQGNSA. This CDR3 region has 13 residues.

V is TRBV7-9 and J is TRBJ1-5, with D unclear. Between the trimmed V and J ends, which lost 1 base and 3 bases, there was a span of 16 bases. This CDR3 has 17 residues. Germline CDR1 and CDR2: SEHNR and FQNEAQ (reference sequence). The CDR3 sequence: CASSLEEGQALNQPQHF. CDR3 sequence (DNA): TGTGCCAGCAGCTTAGAAGAAGGCCAGGCCCTCAATCAGCCCCAGCATTTT. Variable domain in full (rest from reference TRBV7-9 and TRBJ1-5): DTGVSQNPRHKITKRGQNVTFRCDPISEHNRLYWYRQTLGQGPEFLTYFQNEAQLEKSRLLSDRFSAERPKGSFSTLEIQRTEQGDSAMYLCASSLEEGQALNQPQHFGDGTRLSIL.